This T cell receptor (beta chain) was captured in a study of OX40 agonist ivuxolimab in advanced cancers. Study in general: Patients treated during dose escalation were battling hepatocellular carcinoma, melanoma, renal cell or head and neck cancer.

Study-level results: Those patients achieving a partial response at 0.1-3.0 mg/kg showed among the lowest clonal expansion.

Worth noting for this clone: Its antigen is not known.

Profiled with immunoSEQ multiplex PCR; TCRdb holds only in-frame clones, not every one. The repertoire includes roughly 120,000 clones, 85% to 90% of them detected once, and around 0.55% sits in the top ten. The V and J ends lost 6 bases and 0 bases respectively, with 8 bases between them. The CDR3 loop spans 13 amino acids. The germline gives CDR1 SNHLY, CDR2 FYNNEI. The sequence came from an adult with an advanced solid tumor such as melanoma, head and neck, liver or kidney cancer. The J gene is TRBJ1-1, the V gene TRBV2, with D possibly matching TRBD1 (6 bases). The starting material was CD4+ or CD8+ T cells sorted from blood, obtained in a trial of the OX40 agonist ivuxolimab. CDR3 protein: CASRDRLNTEAFF. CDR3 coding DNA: TGTGCCAGCAGGGACAGATTGAACACTGAAGCTTTCTTT.